The 28 T cell receptor beta chains listed next were all sequenced from one sample in a study of preoperative IRX-2 immunotherapy in early breast cancer. TCRdb keeps only in-frame clones here, not all; method: immunoSEQ multiplex PCR. The table includes more than 20,000 clones, around four fifths detected once. Regarding treatment: preoperative locoregional IRX-2 cytokine immunotherapy. Sequencing was performed on lymph node tissue, taken after IRX-2 immunotherapy. These receptors originate from a human donor with breast cancer.

The CDR3: CASRPPTTIKNTEAFF. CDR3 bases: TGTGCCAGCAGGCCACCTACTACCATAAAAAACACTGAAGCTTTCTTT. The chain combines TRBV2 with TRBJ1-1; D gene unclear. The CDR3 extends over 16 amino acids. CDR1 SNHLY and CDR2 FYNNEI come from the germline V gene. The V gene lost 6 bases and the J gene lost 2 bases, with 19 bases spanning the gap. Variable domain in full (rest from reference TRBV2 and TRBJ1-1): EPEVTQTPSHQVTQMGQEVILRCVPISNHLYFYWYRQILGQKVEFLVSFYNNEISEKSEIFDDQFSVERPDGSNFTLKIRSTKLEDSAMYFCASRPPTTIKNTEAFFGQGTRLTVV.

This sequence joins TRBV19 and TRBJ2-5, with D uncertain. Trimming removed 5 bases from V and 5 bases from J, with 9 bases in between. The CDR3 loop spans 12 amino acids. The V gene's germline CDR1 is LNHDA and CDR2 SQIVND (reference sequence). CDR3 bases: TGTGCCAGTAGTCCCCACGGGGAGACCCAGTACTTC. This sequence encodes CASSPHGETQYF.

This clone was recorded only once. The chain carries TRBV6-8 and TRBJ2-6; TRBD1 aligns across 9 bases. Germline V gene data show CDR1 as MNHGY and CDR2 as SAAAGT. The CDR3 extends over 20 amino acids. The V and J ends lost 5 bases and 0 bases, in that order; junction bases with no gene match: 14. CDR3 in amino acids: CASSANRGGQGSSGANVLTF. The CDR3 region has the DNA TGTGCCAGCAGTGCCAACCGAGGGGGACAGGGAAGCTCTGGGGCCAACGTCCTGACTTTC.

The chain combines TRBV28 with TRBJ1-1, with no clear D. The V end was cut by 7 bases, the J end by 5 bases, with 14 bases between. Germline values: CDR1 MDHEN, CDR2 SYDVKM. The length of the CDR3 is 13 residues. CDR3 protein: CASTPWLGTEAFF. As DNA, the CDR3 is TGTGCCAGCACCCCTTGGCTTGGGACTGAAGCTTTCTTT.

This clone is a singleton in its sample. Here the CDR3 DNA reads TGTGCCTGGGGGATTAAACTCGGAAATAATTCACCCCTCCACTTT. Its translation is CAWGIKLGNNSPLHF. V is TRBV30 and J is TRBJ1-6, with D unresolved. Trimming shortened V by 5 bases and J by 5 bases, and 16 bases separated the two germline ends. Germline V gene lookup returns CDR1 GTSNPN and CDR2 SVGIG (reference sequence). The CDR3 is 15 residues long.

The chain uses TRBV7-7 and TRBJ2-5; perhaps TRBD1 as D (6 bases). Trimming stripped 0 bases from V and 4 bases from J, with 9 bases between. Germline V gene lookup returns CDR1 SSHAT and CDR2 FNYEAQ (reference sequence). The CDR3 extends over 14 amino acids. The CDR3 coding sequence is TGTGCCAGCAGCTTAGCGCAGGACAGAGAGACCCAGTACTTC. As protein: CASSLAQDRETQYF.

This clone has only a few counts. The chain uses TRBV15 and TRBJ2-1; D possibly corresponds to TRBD1 (6 bases). The CDR3 is 14 amino acids. From germline, CDR1 is LNHNV and CDR2 YYDKDF (reference sequence). Trimming cost V 1 base and J 8 bases, with 12 bases left between them. CDR3 sequence: CATSRGQGRDEQFF. In DNA, the CDR3 is TGTGCCACCAGCAGAGGTCAGGGGCGGGATGAGCAGTTCTTC.

V and J are TRBV30 and TRBJ1-2; D unclear. The CDR3 loop spans 11 amino acids. V dropped 5 bases and J dropped 2 bases, with 6 bases sitting between them. Germline V CDR1 and CDR2: GTSNPN, SVGIG (reference sequence). CDR3 region: CAWGRNYGYTF. DNA for the CDR3: TGTGCCTGGGGCAGAAACTATGGCTACACCTTC. Full variable domain (rest looked up from reference TRBV30 and TRBJ1-2): SQTIHQWPATLVQPVGSPLSLECTVEGTSNPNLYWYRQAAGRGLQLLFYSVGIGQISSEVPQNLSASRPQDRQFILSSKKLLLSDSGFYLCAWGRNYGYTFGSGTRLTVV.

Only one count was recorded for this clone. This chain connects TRBV5-1 to TRBJ2-3, with D tentatively TRBD2 (6 bases). Germline values: CDR1 SGHRS, CDR2 YFSETQ. This CDR3 spans 15 amino acids. Trimming cost V 3 bases and J 5 bases, with 16 bases left between them. The chain's CDR3 is CASSSRPGALDTQYF. The DNA of the CDR3 is TGCGCCAGCAGCTCGAGACCGGGAGCCCTAGATACGCAGTATTTT. The entire variable domain, with the rest obtained from reference TRBV5-1 and TRBJ2-3, is as follows: KAGVTQTPRYLIKTRGQQVTLSCSPISGHRSVSWYQQTPGQGLQFLFEYFSETQRNKGNFPGRFSGRQFSNSRSEMNVSTLELGDSALYLCASSSRPGALDTQYFGPGTRLTVL.

This rearrangement joins TRBV18 to TRBJ1-6, with a tentative D call TRBD1 (6 bases). The CDR3 extends over 13 amino acids. V lost 3 bases and J 7 bases, leaving 7 bases between the germline ends. Per germline, CDR1 KGHSH and CDR2 LQKENI. Here the CDR3 DNA reads TGTGCCAGCTCACCGGACAGAAATTCACCCCTCCACTTT. Its translation is CASSPDRNSPLHF.

The V and J genes are TRBV28 and TRBJ2-1; D call uncertain. CDR3 size: 14 residues. Trimming removed 2 bases at V and 5 bases at J, with 10 bases between. The germline V gene has CDR1 MDHEN and CDR2 SYDVKM. The CDR3 region is CASSLAPVNNEQFF. CDR3 DNA: TGTGCCAGCAGTTTAGCCCCCGTCAACAATGAGCAGTTCTTC.

This chain links TRBV9 with TRBJ1-6, with 10 bases aligning to TRBD1. Germline CDR1 reads SGDLS; CDR2 reads YYNGEE. This CDR3 is built from 16 residues. Germline trimming cut 3 bases from V and 9 bases from J; bases unmatched to any gene: 9. CDR3 coding DNA: TGTGCCAGCAGCGCCAACCCTAGGACAGGGGGTTCACCCCTCCACTTT. Translating it yields CASSANPRTGGSPLHF.

The chain joins TRBV18 to TRBJ2-3; D is unclear. Trimming cost V 4 bases and J 4 bases, with 9 bases left between them. This CDR3 contains 13 residues. Germline CDR1 reads KGHSH; CDR2 reads LQKENI. The CDR3: CASSLPYPDTQYF. Here the CDR3 DNA reads TGTGCCAGCTCACTCCCATATCCAGATACGCAGTATTTT.

This clone was seen just once. The chain combines TRBV19 with TRBJ1-4, with a weak D call TRBD1 (6 bases). The germline gives CDR1 LNHDA, CDR2 SQIVND (reference sequence). Trimming pared 5 bases from V and 8 bases from J, leaving 18 bases between. The CDR3 is made up of 15 amino acids. The CDR3 DNA reads as TGTGCCAGTAGTGTGAGGACAGAGGGCGGCGAAAAACTGTTTTTT. Translating it yields CASSVRTEGGEKLFF.

This clone was seen only once. V and J are TRBV19 and TRBJ1-3, with D maybe TRBD1 (5 bases). Germline CDR1 LNHDA, CDR2 SQIVND (reference sequence). The germline V and J ends were trimmed by 6 bases and 2 bases, with 17 bases remaining between them. The CDR3 totals 16 residues. The CDR3 protein is CASSLLGEGPGNTIYF. DNA of the CDR3: TGTGCCAGTAGCCTCCTGGGGGAGGGGCCTGGAAACACCATATATTTT. Based on the CDR3 plus reference TRBV19 and TRBJ1-3, the full variable domain is DGGITQSPKYLFRKEGQNVTLSCEQNLNHDAMYWYRQDPGQGLRLIYYSQIVNDFQKGDIAEGYSVSREKKESFPLTVTSAQKNPTAFYLCASSLLGEGPGNTIYFGEGSWLTVV.

The chain joins TRBV15 to TRBJ2-4, with a possible D match to TRBD1 (7 bases). Looked up from germline, CDR1 is LNHNV and CDR2 is YYDKDF (reference sequence). Trimming shortened V by 10 bases and J by 3 bases, and 19 bases separated the two germline ends. This CDR3 region has 15 residues. Here the CDR3 reads CASSPGGLSKNIQYF. For the CDR3, the DNA is TGTGCCAGCAGTCCAGGGGGGCTCAGCAAAAACATTCAGTACTTC. Full variable domain (remainder filled in from reference TRBV15 and TRBJ2-4): DAMVIQNPRYQVTQFGKPVTLSCSQTLNHNVMYWYQQKSSQAPKLLFHYYDKDFNNEADTPDNFQSRRPNTSFCFLDIRSPGLGDTAMYLCASSPGGLSKNIQYFGAGTRLSVL.

The V gene is TRBV18, the J gene TRBJ2-1; 14 positions agree with TRBD2. Germline lookup yields CDR1 KGHSH and CDR2 LQKENI. This CDR3 comprises 16 residues. With 3 bases clipped from V and 6 bases from J, the junction kept 4 bases outside the gene matches. Here the CDR3 reads CASSPGGTSGGNEQFF. The CDR3 DNA is TGTGCCAGCTCACCGGGTGGGACTAGCGGGGGCAATGAGCAGTTCTTC. The full variable domain, its missing parts supplied by reference TRBV18 and TRBJ2-1, is NAGVMQNPRHLVRRRGQEARLRCSPMKGHSHVYWYRQLPEEGLKFMVYLQKENIIDESGMPKERFSAEFPKEGPSILRIQQVVRGDSAAYFCASSPGGTSGGNEQFFGPGTRLTVL.

V is TRBV7-7 and J is TRBJ1-1, with a tentative D call TRBD1 (5 bases). Germline CDR1 is SSHAT and CDR2 is FNYEAQ (reference sequence). The germline V and J ends were trimmed by 5 bases and 2 bases, with 12 bases remaining between them. The CDR3 length is 14 residues. The CDR3 nucleotides are TGTGCCAGCAGCCGCAGGGTAGGAAACACTGAAGCTTTCTTT. Translation gives CASSRRVGNTEAFF. Combining the CDR3 with reference TRBV7-7 and TRBJ1-1 gives the whole variable domain GAGVSQSPRYKVTKRGQDVTLRCDPISSHATLYWYQQALGQGPEFLTYFNYEAQPDKSGLPSDRFSAERPEGSISTLTIQRTEQRDSAMYRCASSRRVGNTEAFFGQGTRLTVV.

The chain recombines TRBV12-5 with TRBJ1-6; no clear D. Germline V gene sequence: CDR1 LGHNT, CDR2 FRNRAP. This CDR3 region has 13 residues. DNA of the CDR3: TGTGCCAGCAATCAGTACTATAATTCACCCCTCCACTTT. Translated, it gives CASNQYYNSPLHF.

The J gene is TRBJ1-1, the V gene TRBV7-1, with D perhaps matching TRBD1 (6 bases). TRBV7-1 is an ORF; its function is uncertain. The CDR3 spans 13 residues. Trimming left V 5 bases short and J 6 bases short, with 13 bases between. DNA for the CDR3: TGTGCCAGCAGCCAGAGACAGGTTGCTGAAGCTTTCTTT. Amino acids: CASSQRQVAEAFF.

This chain connects TRBV15 to TRBJ1-1; 10 positions match TRBD1. Germline CDR1 and CDR2: LNHNV and YYDKDF (reference sequence). Germline trimming cut 10 bases from V and 4 bases from J; bases unmatched to any gene: 12. The CDR3 is 15 amino acids. CDR3 sequence (DNA): TGTGCCAGCATTCTGACAGGGGGCCTTTCCACTGAAGCTTTCTTT. Its protein product is CASILTGGLSTEAFF.

The V call is TRBV27, the J call TRBJ1-4; TRBD1 aligns across 8 bases. The junction had 10 bases not matched to a gene; V was cut back by 6 bases and J by 4 bases. The CDR3 extends over 16 amino acids. The germline gives CDR1 MNHEY, CDR2 SMNVEV (reference sequence). CDR3 amino acids: CASRKAGGLGNEKLFF. The CDR3 DNA reads TGTGCCAGCAGGAAGGCAGGGGGCCTGGGTAATGAAAAACTGTTTTTT. Filled out from reference TRBV27 and TRBJ1-4, the complete variable domain reads EAQVTQNPRYLITVTGKKLTVTCSQNMNHEYMSWYRQDPGLGLRQIYYSMNVEVTDKGDVPEGYKVSRKEKRNFPLILESPSPNQTSLYFCASRKAGGLGNEKLFFGSGTQLSVL.

The rearrangement joins TRBV18 to TRBJ2-3; 8 bases are a match to TRBD2. The CDR3 runs to 16 residues. Trimming removed 4 bases from V and 0 bases from J; junction bases left unmatched: 6. The germline V gene encodes CDR1 KGHSH and CDR2 LQKENI. The CDR3 DNA is TGTGCCAGCTCACACCGGGGGGGCGTAAGCACAGATACGCAGTATTTT. This translates into CASSHRGGVSTDTQYF.

This chain connects TRBV23-1 to TRBJ1-4; D not certain. TRBV23-1 is placed among ORFs of uncertain function. Trimming took off 6 bases at V and 5 bases at J, with 13 bases between the two ends. The CDR3 loop spans 14 amino acids. CDR3 DNA: TGCGCCAGCAGCTTGACAAGGAGGAATGAAAAACTGTTTTTT. Encoded protein: CASSLTRRNEKLFF.

CDR3 nucleotide sequence: TGTGCCTGGAGTGTTGACCCGATGAACACTGAAGCTTTCTTT. This translates into CAWSVDPMNTEAFF. V gene TRBV30 combines with J gene TRBJ1-1; D is uncertain. Between the trimmed V and J ends, which lost 0 bases and 0 bases, there was a span of 8 bases. CDR3 length equals 14 residues. The germline V gene encodes CDR1 GTSNPN and CDR2 SVGIG (reference sequence).

This chain uses TRBV18 with TRBJ1-4; D is possibly TRBD1 (5 bases). CDR1 is KGHSH, CDR2 LQKENI, per germline. Trimming stripped 2 bases from V and 7 bases from J, with 14 bases between. This CDR3 has 15 residues. The CDR3 is CASSPSPPGGEKLFF. CDR3 nucleotides: TGTGCCAGCTCACCATCACCCCCGGGGGGTGAAAAACTGTTTTTT.

The chain combines TRBV10-3 with TRBJ2-4; D may be TRBD2 (5 bases). V was cut by 10 bases and J by 3 bases, with 19 bases left in between. The CDR3 has 15 residues. CDR1 and CDR2 (germline): ENHRY, SYGVKD. The CDR3 DNA reads TGTGCCACCCCGCTTTCGCGAGAGGGCAAAAACATTCAGTACTTC. The encoded protein is CATPLSREGKNIQYF.

This clone was found a few times. The chain joins TRBV15 to TRBJ1-2, with no clear D. Trimming shortened V by 2 bases and J by 0 bases, and 10 bases separated the two germline ends. The CDR3 spans 15 residues. Germline-derived CDR1 and CDR2 are LNHNV and YYDKDF (reference sequence). Written as DNA, the CDR3 is TGTGCCACCAGCAGACGACGGACGGCTAACTATGGCTACACCTTC. It codes for CATSRRRTANYGYTF.